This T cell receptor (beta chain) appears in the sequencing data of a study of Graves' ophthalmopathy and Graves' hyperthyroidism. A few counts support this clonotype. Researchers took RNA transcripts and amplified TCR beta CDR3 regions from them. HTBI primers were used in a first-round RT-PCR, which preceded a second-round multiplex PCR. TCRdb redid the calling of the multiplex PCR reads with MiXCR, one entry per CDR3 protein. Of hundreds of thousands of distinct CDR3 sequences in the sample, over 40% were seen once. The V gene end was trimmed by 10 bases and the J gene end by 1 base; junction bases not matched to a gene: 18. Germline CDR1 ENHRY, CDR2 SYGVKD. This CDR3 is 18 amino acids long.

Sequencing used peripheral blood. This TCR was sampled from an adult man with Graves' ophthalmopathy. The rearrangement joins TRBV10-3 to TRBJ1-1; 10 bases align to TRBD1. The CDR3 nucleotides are TGTGCCAGCCCTCCCAGACCGGGACAGGGGCTCCAGAACACTGAAGCTTTCTTT. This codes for CASPPRPGQGLQNTEAFF.